These T cell receptor beta chains were read from a single sample in a study of blood T cell repertoires in COVID-19. Assay: immunoSEQ multiplex PCR; the TCRdb copy retains only in-frame clones and omits some. The data contain about 230,000 clones, about 87% of them singletons. The sequenced material came from PBMCs or T cells enriched from blood (not recorded which). The receptors shown here come from a woman aged 40 to 50 with acute COVID-19. Both conserved end residues are part of each CDR3. D genes are given only for firm matches. Size tells how often a clone was seen (once, few, many) or the class of an expanded clone, and some rows leave it out.

>-|TRBJ1-5|16|TRBV24-1|-
TGTGCCACCGCCGTGGGTTCGGGGATGGGCAATCAGCCCCAGCATTTT
CATAVGSGMGNQPQHF
>-|TRBJ2-3|13|TRBV24-1|-
TGTGCCACCGAGACAGCGAACACAGATACGCAGTATTTT
CATETANTDTQYF
>-|TRBJ2-7|15|TRBV4-2|-
TGTGCCAGCAGCCCCGAGGAGGCCAGCTCCTACGAGCAGTACTTC
CASSPEEASSYEQYF
>TRBD1|TRBJ2-5|19|TRBV27|-
TGTGCCAGCAGTTTATCCCGCCGCCCGGGACAGCCGGGCCAAGAGACCCAGTACTTC
CASSLSRRPGQPGQETQYF
>-|TRBJ2-3|12|TRBV11-2|few
TGTGCCAGCAGCGATTTCGGGGATACGCAGTATTTT
CASSDFGDTQYF
>-|TRBJ1-5|14|TRBV19|-
TGTGCCAGTAGTCTCGGACAGTACAATCAGCCCCAGCATTTT
CASSLGQYNQPQHF
>TRBD1|TRBJ2-7|14|TRBV10-3|once
TGTGCCAGCAAGCAGGGGGTCGCCACCTACGAGCAGTACTTC
CASKQGVATYEQYF
>TRBD1|TRBJ1-1|13|TRBV29-1|-
TGCAGCGTTGACAGGGGGCGGAGCACTGAAGCTTTCTTT
CSVDRGRSTEAFF
>-|TRBJ1-2|14|TRBV18|-
TGTGCCAGCCTCCGGACAGCCGAAAACTATGGCTACACCTTC
CASLRTAENYGYTF
>TRBD1|TRBJ2-7|14|TRBV5-6|-
TGTGCCAGCAGCCCCCGACAGGGTGGCTACGAGCAGTACTTC
CASSPRQGGYEQYF
>-|TRBJ2-7|11|TRBV12-3/TRBV12-4|-
TGTGCCAGCACCGTAATCTACGAGCAGTACTTC
CASTVIYEQYF
>-|TRBJ1-4|15|TRBV18|-
TGTGCCAGCTCACCCGGCGGCACGCGTGCTGAAAAACTGTTTTTT
CASSPGGTRAEKLFF
>-|TRBJ1-4|11|TRBV7-2|-
TGTGCCAGCAGCTTGGGGGGGGGACTGTTTTTT
CASSLGGGLFF
>TRBD1|TRBJ1-2|17|TRBV19|-
TGTGCCAGTACTGAAAGGGCCACAGGGGGCTTCGACTATGGCTACACCTTC
CASTERATGGFDYGYTF
>TRBD1|TRBJ1-2|14|TRBV3-1/TRBV3-2|few
TGTGCCAGCAGCCCTGATCTGAGGGACAGAGGCCTCACCTTC
CASSPDLRDRGLTF
>-|TRBJ2-7|15|TRBV9|-
TGTGCCAGCAGCGTAGAGGGGCATCCCGACTACGAGCAGTACTTC
CASSVEGHPDYEQYF
>-|TRBJ2-1|12|TRBV28|-
TGTGCCAGCAGTTTATTACTGGTTGAGCAGTTCTTC
CASSLLLVEQFF
>TRBD2|TRBJ2-1|18|TRBV5-4|-
TGTGCCAGCAGCACCCGGACTAGCGGGAGGGGCACCTACAATGAGCAGTTCTTC
CASSTRTSGRGTYNEQFF
>TRBD2|TRBJ2-1|12|TRBV10-1|-
TGCGCCAGCAGCGGCGGGGGGAATGAGCAGTTCTTC
CASSGGGNEQFF
>-|TRBJ2-5|12|TRBV6-2/TRBV6-3|-
TGTGCCAGCAGTATAGTCCAAGAGACCCAGTACTTC
CASSIVQETQYF
>TRBD2|TRBJ2-2|15|TRBV19|-
TGTGCCAGTAGCATCGGACTAGCGGGAACCGGGGAGCTGTTTTTT
CASSIGLAGTGELFF
>-|TRBJ2-2|15|TRBV5-1|-
TGCGCCAGCACTTCCCCGATCGCGATCACCGGGGAGCTGTTTTTT
CASTSPIAITGELFF
>-|TRBJ1-2|14|TRBV30|-
TGTGCCTGGAGCTATGCCACAGGGAATCATGGCTACACCTTC
CAWSYATGNHGYTF
>TRBD1|TRBJ2-1|19|TRBV5-1|once
TGCGCCAGCAGCTGGCCGGTTGGCAGGGGGCTTAGGTCCTACAATGAGCAGTTCTTC
CASSWPVGRGLRSYNEQFF
>-|TRBJ2-1|15|TRBV30|-
TGTGCCTGGACTGCAATTGAGCGATCCTACAATGAGCAGTTCTTC
CAWTAIERSYNEQFF
>-|TRBJ1-5|16|TRBV4-3|-
TGCGCCAGCAGCCAAGATATCACAGGGAGGGAGCAGCCCCAGCATTTT
CASSQDITGREQPQHF
>-|TRBJ2-2|13|TRBV12-3/TRBV12-4|-
TGTGCCAGCAGTCAGGCGAACACCGGGGAGCTGTTTTTT
CASSQANTGELFF
>-|TRBJ1-2|16|TRBV11-2|-
TGTGCCAGCAGCTTAGATTTCGGGACACAAGCTTATGGCTACACCTTC
CASSLDFGTQAYGYTF
>-|TRBJ1-6|16|TRBV3-1/TRBV3-2|-
TGTGCCAGCAGGTTGGGGCCTAGCTCCTATAATTCACCCCTCCACTTT
CASRLGPSSYNSPLHF
>-|TRBJ1-1|14|TRBV27|-
TGTGCCAGCAGTTTCCTCCCTCCGGACACTGAAGCTTTCTTT
CASSFLPPDTEAFF
>-|TRBJ1-6|13|TRBV27|-
TGTGCCAGCAGAACCATTAGAAATTCACCCCTCCACTTT
CASRTIRNSPLHF
>-|TRBJ1-5|14|TRBV4-2|-
TGTGCCAGCAGCCAAGACCCTCGCGGGCAGCCCCAGCATTTT
CASSQDPRGQPQHF
>TRBD2|TRBJ2-7|14|TRBV9|-
TGTGCCAGCAGCGTGGGACTAGCGGGCTACGAGCAGTACTTC
CASSVGLAGYEQYF
>-|TRBJ1-1|14|TRBV9|few
TGTGCCAGCAGCCCCCGGGGGGGGGACACTGAAGCTTTCTTT
CASSPRGGDTEAFF
>TRBD1|TRBJ1-1|14|TRBV15|-
TGTGCCACCAGCAGACGACAGGGCAGTACTGAAGCTTTCTTT
CATSRRQGSTEAFF
>-|TRBJ2-2|14|TRBV29-1|-
TGCAGCGTTGACGGAGGCCGGTACACCGGGGAGCTGTTTTTT
CSVDGGRYTGELFF
>-|TRBJ2-7|16|TRBV21-1|-
TGTGCCAGCAGCAACCCCGGAGGGACAGAGGCCTACGAGCAGTACTTC
CASSNPGGTEAYEQYF
>TRBD1|TRBJ2-7|13|TRBV5-4|-
TGTGCCAGCAGCTCGGGACAGGGCAGGGAGCAGTACTTC
CASSSGQGREQYF
>TRBD2|TRBJ2-3|15|TRBV7-2|-
TGTGCCAGCAGCTTAGTTAGCGGGGGGCCCGAGACGCAGTATTTT
CASSLVSGGPETQYF
>TRBD2|TRBJ2-1|15|TRBV11-2|-
TGTGCCAGCAGCTCGAGCGGGAAGGGCTACAATGAGCAGTTCTTC
CASSSSGKGYNEQFF
>TRBD2|TRBJ2-1|17|TRBV6-2/TRBV6-3|-
TGTGCCAGCAGTTACTCCCCCGCGGGAGGGATCTACAATGAGCAGTTCTTC
CASSYSPAGGIYNEQFF
>-|TRBJ1-6|14|TRBV5-1|-
TGCGCCAGCAGCTTGGTCACAGGGCAGTCACCCCTCCACTTT
CASSLVTGQSPLHF
>TRBD2|TRBJ2-1|14|TRBV7-9|few
TGTGCCAGCAGTACGACTAGCGGGAGCGGCGAGCAGTTCTTC
CASSTTSGSGEQFF
>-|TRBJ2-5|14|TRBV7-9|-
TGTGCCAGCAGCTTAGCGGGCCAGGCAGGGACCCAGTACTTC
CASSLAGQAGTQYF
>TRBD1|TRBJ2-7|14|TRBV6-1|-
TGTGCCAGCAGTTATGGGACAGTGGGAGCGGAACAGTACTTC
CASSYGTVGAEQYF
>-|TRBJ2-1|14|TRBV7-9|-
TGTGCCAGCAGCCCCCCCCCGGACAGCAATGAGCAGTTCTTC
CASSPPPDSNEQFF
>-|TRBJ1-3|19|TRBV27|-
TGTGCCAGCAGTTATAAAGGGGGGGCCCGGGAGGATCCTGGAAACACCATATATTTT
CASSYKGGAREDPGNTIYF
>TRBD1|TRBJ2-2|17|TRBV11-3|-
TGTGCCAGCAGCCGCGGGGGACAGGGTCTTAACACCGGGGAGCTGTTTTTT
CASSRGGQGLNTGELFF
>-|TRBJ1-2|13|TRBV12-3/TRBV12-4|-
TGTGCCAGCAGTTTACGGAGCTTTGATGGCTACACCTTC
CASSLRSFDGYTF
>TRBD1|TRBJ1-5|15|TRBV15|-
TGTGCCACCAGCACCCACGGACAGGGGAATCAGCCCCAGCATTTT
CATSTHGQGNQPQHF
>TRBD2|TRBJ2-3|16|TRBV5-5|-
TGTGCCAGCAGCTTCTGGGCGGGAGGGAGCACAGATACGCAGTATTTT
CASSFWAGGSTDTQYF
>TRBD2|TRBJ2-1|13|TRBV14|-
TGTGCCAGCAGCCAAGATATAGCGGGGCAGGGGTTCTTC
CASSQDIAGQGFF
>-|TRBJ1-4|14|TRBV5-1|-
TGCGCCAGCAGCGTACAGGGCGAGAATGAAAAACTGTTTTTT
CASSVQGENEKLFF
>TRBD1|TRBJ2-3|13|TRBV29-1|-
TGCAGCGTAGAGGACAGGGGCGCAGATACGCAGTATTTT
CSVEDRGADTQYF
>-|TRBJ1-2|14|TRBV24-1|-
TGTGCCACCAGTGATTCTGACAGGAACTATGGCTACACCTTC
CATSDSDRNYGYTF